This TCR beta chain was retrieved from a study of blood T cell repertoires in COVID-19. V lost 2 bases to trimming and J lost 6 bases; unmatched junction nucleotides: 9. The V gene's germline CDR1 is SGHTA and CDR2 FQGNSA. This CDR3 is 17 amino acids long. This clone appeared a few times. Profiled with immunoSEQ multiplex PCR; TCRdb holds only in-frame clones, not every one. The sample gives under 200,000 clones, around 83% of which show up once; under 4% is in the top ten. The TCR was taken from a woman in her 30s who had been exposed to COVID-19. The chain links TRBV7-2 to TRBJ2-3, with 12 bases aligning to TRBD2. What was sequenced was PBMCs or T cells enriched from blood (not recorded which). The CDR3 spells CASSLLASGGAWDTQYF. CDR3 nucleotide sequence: TGTGCCAGCAGCTTATTGGCTAGCGGGGGGGCCTGGGATACGCAGTATTTT.